This is a list of T cell receptor beta chains from one sample in a study of response to subunit inactivated influenza vaccine. TCRdb used MiXCR to reprocess the RT-PCR reads, holding one entry per CDR3 protein. The sample holds a few hundred thousand distinct CDR3 sequences, 11% to 15% seen once. Sample: PBMCs from blood, taken 12 days after vaccination. These receptors came from a man aged 45 to 65 who received an inactivated influenza vaccine. The CDR3 runs from the conserved cysteine through the conserved F or W. Each record gives: V gene, D gene, J gene, clone size, CDR3 protein, CDR3 DNA. D genes are given only for firm matches. Clone size is not always given. Where it is, it says once, few, many or a class for expanded clones.

TRBV6-2/TRBV6-3	-	TRBJ1-4	-	CASSYGQMRKLFF	TGTGCCAGCAGTTACGGGCAGATGCGAAAACTGTTTTTT
TRBV11-2	-	TRBJ2-7	many	CASSREYEQYF	TGTGCCAGCAGCCGCGAGTACGAGCAGTACTTC
TRBV12-3/TRBV12-4	TRBD2	TRBJ2-3	-	CASSLEVLAGTDTQYF	TGTGCCAGCAGTTTGGAGGTACTAGCGGGAACAGATACGCAGTATTTT
TRBV5-1	-	TRBJ2-1	once	CASSSDSSGDEQFF	TGCGCCAGCAGCTCCGACTCCTCTGGGGATGAGCAGTTCTTC
TRBV5-1	TRBD1	TRBJ2-7	-	CASNPGQGVGEQYF	TGCGCCAGCAACCCGGGACAGGGAGTGGGAGAGCAGTACTTC
TRBV11-2	-	TRBJ2-1	few	CASSFDTAAAYAQFF	TGTGCCAGCAGCTTCGACACCGCAGCGGCGTACGCCCAGTTCTTC
TRBV29-1	TRBD2	TRBJ2-1	-	CSVSLAGTYNEQFF	TGCAGCGTTTCACTAGCGGGGACATACAATGAGCAGTTCTTC
TRBV7-9	TRBD2	TRBJ2-2	-	CASGPISRGGNTGELFF	TGTGCCAGCGGACCGATATCACGGGGGGGGAACACCGGGGAGCTGTTTTTT
TRBV18	TRBD1	TRBJ2-4	-	CASSPPMGQGPHLAKNIQYF	TGTGCCAGCTCACCACCGATGGGACAGGGTCCCCACCTAGCCAAAAACATTCAGTACTTC
TRBV3-1	-	TRBJ2-7	many	CASSQGRSSYEQYF	TGTGCCAGCAGTCAAGGCAGGAGCTCCTACGAGCAGTACTTC
TRBV7-6	-	TRBJ2-7	many	CASSLAQGGSYEQYF	TGTGCCAGCAGCTTAGCACAGGGGGGGTCCTACGAGCAGTACTTC
TRBV3-1	TRBD1	TRBJ2-5	-	CASSHDGTENQETQYF	TGTGCCAGCAGCCACGATGGGACAGAGAACCAAGAGACCCAGTACTTC
TRBV7-2	TRBD1	TRBJ1-2	-	CASSLVSGQGANYGYTF	TGTGCCAGCAGCTTAGTGTCGGGACAGGGAGCTAACTATGGCTACACCTTC
TRBV5-1	TRBD1	TRBJ2-6	-	CASSSGTGFIPSSGANVLTF	TGCGCCAGCAGCTCCGGGACAGGGTTTATCCCTAGCTCTGGGGCCAACGTCCTGACTTTC
TRBV20-1	TRBD2	TRBJ2-7	-	CSANPGGTYEQYF	TGCAGTGCTAACCCCGGGGGGACCTACGAGCAGTACTTC
TRBV25-1	-	TRBJ2-5	few	CASSILEGDGAQYF	TGTGCCAGCAGTATACTGGAGGGGGACGGCGCCCAGTACTTC
TRBV29-1	TRBD2	TRBJ2-3	few	CSQTSGTDTQYF	TGCAGCCAGACTAGCGGCACAGATACGCAGTATTTT
TRBV9	-	TRBJ2-2	-	CASSVEPSANTGELFF	TGTGCCAGCAGCGTAGAGCCTAGCGCCAACACCGGGGAGCTGTTTTTT
TRBV5-5	-	TRBJ1-4	few	CASSLTGFGEKLFF	TGTGCCAGCAGCTTGACAGGGTTTGGCGAAAAACTGTTTTTT
TRBV4-3	-	TRBJ2-2	many	CASSQEGRGRELFF	TGCGCCAGCAGCCAAGAGGGAAGGGGCCGGGAGCTGTTTTTT
TRBV9	-	TRBJ2-3	few	CASSTGSLGFGDTQYF	TGTGCCAGCTCAACGGGTAGCTTGGGTTTTGGAGATACGCAGTATTTT
TRBV6-5	-	TRBJ2-1	-	CASSYFGSHNEQFF	TGTGCCAGCAGTTACTTCGGCAGCCACAATGAGCAGTTCTTC